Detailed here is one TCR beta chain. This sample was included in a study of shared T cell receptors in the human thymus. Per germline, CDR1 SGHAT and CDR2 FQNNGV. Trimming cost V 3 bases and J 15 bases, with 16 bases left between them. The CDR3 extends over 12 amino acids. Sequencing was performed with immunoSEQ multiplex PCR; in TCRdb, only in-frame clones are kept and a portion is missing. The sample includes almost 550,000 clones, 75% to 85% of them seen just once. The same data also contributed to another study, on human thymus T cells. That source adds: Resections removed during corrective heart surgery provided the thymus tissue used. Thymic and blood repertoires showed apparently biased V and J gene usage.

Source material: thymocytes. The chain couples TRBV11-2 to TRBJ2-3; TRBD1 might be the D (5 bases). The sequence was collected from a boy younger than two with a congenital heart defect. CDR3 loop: CASSFRQGSYYF. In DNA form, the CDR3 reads TGTGCCAGCAGCTTCCGTCAGGGAAGCTATTATTTT.